A selection of T cell receptor beta chains follows, all from one sample in a study of vaccination and CD4 T cells after COVID-19. Their specific antigens are unknown. TCRdb passed the PCR reads through MiXCR, listing each CDR3 protein once. The data contain some 11,000 distinct CDR3 sequences, approximately 29% of them singletons. Sequenced material: CD4+ T cells from blood, cultured in vitro. The receptors were gathered from a human donor in good health. The CDR3 runs from the conserved cysteine through the conserved F or W. Fields, in order: D gene, clone size, V gene, J gene, CDR3 DNA, CDR3 protein. The D gene is left open where the match is weak. Where a row states a size, it is once, few, many or the class of an expanded clone; other rows omit it.

D gene: -; clone size: -; V gene: TRBV7-2; J gene: TRBJ2-4; CDR3 DNA: TGTGCCAGCAGCTTCCCCGTGGGCCCAGTGGCCAAAAACATTCAGTACTTC; CDR3 protein: CASSFPVGPVAKNIQYF
D gene: TRBD2; clone size: -; V gene: TRBV24-1; J gene: TRBJ2-1; CDR3 DNA: TGTGCCACCAGTGATCTAGCGGGAGGCTCCTACAATGAGCAGTTCTTC; CDR3 protein: CATSDLAGGSYNEQFF
D gene: -; clone size: -; V gene: TRBV6-2/TRBV6-3; J gene: TRBJ1-1; CDR3 DNA: TGTGCCAGCAGTTACTCCTCAGGGGACCTGAACACTGAAGCTTTCTTT; CDR3 protein: CASSYSSGDLNTEAFF
D gene: -; clone size: -; V gene: TRBV10-3; J gene: TRBJ2-2; CDR3 DNA: TGTGCCATCTCACAGAACACCGGGGAGCTGTTTTTT; CDR3 protein: CAISQNTGELFF
D gene: -; clone size: -; V gene: TRBV11-2; J gene: TRBJ1-2; CDR3 DNA: TGTGCCAGCAGCTTAGTCGTTGGACATCGCCGCGCCTTC; CDR3 protein: CASSLVVGHRRAF
D gene: TRBD1; clone size: -; V gene: TRBV4-2; J gene: TRBJ1-6; CDR3 DNA: TGTGCCAGCAGCCAAGATCGGGGGACAGGGAGTTCACCCCTCCACTTT; CDR3 protein: CASSQDRGTGSSPLHF
D gene: -; clone size: few; V gene: TRBV12-3/TRBV12-4; J gene: TRBJ1-2; CDR3 DNA: TGTGCCAGCAGTAATCCGGGACTGAACTATGGCTACACCTTC; CDR3 protein: CASSNPGLNYGYTF
D gene: TRBD2; clone size: -; V gene: TRBV11-1; J gene: TRBJ2-7; CDR3 DNA: TGTGCCAGCAGCCAGGGACTAGCGGGGACTTACGAGCAGTACTTC; CDR3 protein: CASSQGLAGTYEQYF
D gene: -; clone size: -; V gene: TRBV7-2; J gene: TRBJ2-2; CDR3 DNA: TGTGCCAGCAGCTCCCGTCTGGCCTCGAACACCGGGGAGCTGTTTTTT; CDR3 protein: CASSSRLASNTGELFF
D gene: -; clone size: few; V gene: TRBV28; J gene: TRBJ1-1; CDR3 DNA: TGTGCCAGCAGTGACCGAACAGGGTCCACTGAAGCTTTCTTT; CDR3 protein: CASSDRTGSTEAFF
D gene: TRBD1; clone size: -; V gene: TRBV9; J gene: TRBJ2-7; CDR3 DNA: TGTGCCAGCAGCGTAGAGGGGGCGAGCTACGAGCAGTACTTC; CDR3 protein: CASSVEGASYEQYF
D gene: -; clone size: medium-sized; V gene: TRBV21-1; J gene: TRBJ1-6; CDR3 DNA: TGTGCCAGCAGCTGCTCTTCGAATTCACCCCTCCACTTT; CDR3 protein: CASSCSSNSPLHF
D gene: TRBD1; clone size: few; V gene: TRBV28; J gene: TRBJ2-7; CDR3 DNA: TGTGCCAGCAGTTCCTCCGGGGACAGGCTAGCCTACGAGCAGTACTTC; CDR3 protein: CASSSSGDRLAYEQYF
D gene: -; clone size: -; V gene: TRBV6-1; J gene: TRBJ1-2; CDR3 DNA: TGTGCCAGCAGGAGACAAAACTATGGCTACACCTTC; CDR3 protein: CASRRQNYGYTF
D gene: -; clone size: few; V gene: TRBV4-3; J gene: TRBJ1-2; CDR3 DNA: TGCGCCAGCAGCCAAGATCTCTCCAGTCCCTTCGCCTACACCTTC; CDR3 protein: CASSQDLSSPFAYTF
D gene: TRBD1; clone size: few; V gene: TRBV25-1; J gene: TRBJ1-2; CDR3 DNA: TGTGCCAGCAGGAGGGGACAGGAAAACTATGGCTACACCTTC; CDR3 protein: CASRRGQENYGYTF
D gene: -; clone size: few; V gene: TRBV20-1; J gene: TRBJ1-1; CDR3 DNA: TGCAGTGCTAGAGACCCGCGGGGAGGAGCTTTCTTT; CDR3 protein: CSARDPRGGAFF
D gene: -; clone size: -; V gene: TRBV7-2; J gene: TRBJ1-3; CDR3 DNA: TGTGCCAGCAGCCCCCGCGACACAGGTTATGGAAACACCATATATTTT; CDR3 protein: CASSPRDTGYGNTIYF
D gene: TRBD1; clone size: -; V gene: TRBV5-1; J gene: TRBJ2-1; CDR3 DNA: TGCGCCAGCAGCTCGGACAGGGCTTACAATGAGCAGTTCTTC; CDR3 protein: CASSSDRAYNEQFF
D gene: -; clone size: -; V gene: TRBV6-1; J gene: TRBJ2-7; CDR3 DNA: TGTGCCAGCAGTGACAACCCCCCCGGGGACTACGAGCAGTACTTC; CDR3 protein: CASSDNPPGDYEQYF
D gene: -; clone size: -; V gene: TRBV6-1; J gene: TRBJ2-3; CDR3 DNA: TGTGCCAGCAGGACCCCCGATACGCAGTATTTT; CDR3 protein: CASRTPDTQYF
D gene: -; clone size: -; V gene: TRBV20-1; J gene: TRBJ1-5; CDR3 DNA: TGCAGTGCTAGAGATCTGCCGCGCAGGGGAGTAGATCAGCCCCAGCATTTT; CDR3 protein: CSARDLPRRGVDQPQHF